A selection of T cell receptor beta chains follows, all from one sample in a study of technical replicates of blood from a few donors. Sequencing was performed with immunoSEQ multiplex PCR; in TCRdb, only in-frame clones are kept and a portion is missing. This sample has some 70,000 clones, with just over 90% found just once. The sequenced sample was PBMCs. These receptors were obtained from a human donor in good health. Some clones in this sample may be carry-over from other donors' samples. Both conserved end residues are part of each CDR3. The D gene is left open where the match is weak. Only part of the rows carry a size: once, few, many, or a class if the clone is expanded.

J gene | clone size | D gene | V gene | CDR3 protein | CDR3 DNA
TRBJ2-7 | - | - | TRBV9 | CASSAGYEQYF | TGTGCCAGCAGCGCGGGGTACGAGCAGTACTTC
TRBJ2-1 | once | TRBD2 | TRBV18 | CASSPAGGDNEQFF | TGTGCCAGCTCACCCGCCGGGGGGGACAATGAGCAGTTCTTC
TRBJ2-5 | - | TRBD2 | TRBV5-6 | CASSWTSAQETQYF | TGTGCCAGCAGCTGGACTAGCGCCCAAGAGACCCAGTACTTC
TRBJ1-1 | once | TRBD1 | TRBV7-2 | CASSLYPTGGNTEAFF | TGTGCCAGCAGCTTATACCCGACAGGGGGAAACACTGAAGCTTTCTTT
TRBJ2-1 | - | - | TRBV7-2 | CASSLRGSYNEQFF | TGTGCCAGCAGCTTAAGGGGGTCATACAATGAGCAGTTCTTC
TRBJ1-1 | - | - | TRBV29-1 | CSVAERGKERAFF | TGCAGCGTTGCGGAGCGGGGGAAGGAGCGGGCTTTCTTT
TRBJ2-1 | once | TRBD2 | TRBV9 | CASSVGAGFSGMYNEQFF | TGTGCCAGCAGCGTAGGGGCAGGTTTCAGCGGGATGTACAATGAGCAGTTCTTC
TRBJ1-6 | - | - | TRBV10-3 | CAISEEGRNSPLHF | TGTGCCATCAGTGAGGAGGGGAGGAATTCACCCCTCCACTTT
TRBJ2-3 | - | TRBD2 | TRBV9 | CASSPGLAGEGDTQYF | TGTGCCAGCAGCCCCGGACTAGCGGGGGAGGGAGATACGCAGTATTTT
TRBJ2-7 | - | - | TRBV27 | CASSFGQFYEQYF | TGTGCCAGCAGTTTTGGGCAATTCTACGAGCAGTACTTC
TRBJ1-1 | - | - | TRBV5-7 | CASSLGAGKVNTEAFF | TGTGCCAGCAGCTTGGGCGCAGGGAAGGTGAACACTGAAGCTTTCTTT
TRBJ2-1 | once | TRBD2 | TRBV25-1 | CASSEEAGAAYNEQFF | TGTGCCAGCAGTGAAGAAGCGGGGGCGGCGTACAATGAGCAGTTCTTC
TRBJ2-5 | few | - | TRBV7-9 | CASSSWRDGTQYF | TGTGCCAGCAGTTCCTGGCGGGACGGGACCCAGTACTTC
TRBJ2-7 | - | TRBD1 | TRBV28 | CASSPTGTGSYYEQYF | TGTGCCAGCAGTCCCACCGGGACAGGGAGTTACTACGAGCAGTACTTC
TRBJ2-3 | - | - | TRBV7-9 | CASSFRTADTQYF | TGTGCCAGCAGCTTCCGTACAGCAGATACGCAGTATTTT
TRBJ1-1 | - | - | TRBV4-2 | CASSQILWGAYEAFF | TGTGCCAGCAGCCAAATTTTGTGGGGCGCGTATGAAGCTTTCTTT
TRBJ2-6 | - | - | TRBV5-1 | CASSHGSGAGANVLTF | TGCGCCAGCAGCCACGGGTCGGGGGCTGGGGCCAACGTCCTGACTTTC
TRBJ2-5 | - | TRBD1 | TRBV7-2 | CASSVTQGETQYF | TGTGCCAGCAGCGTAACACAGGGGGAGACCCAGTACTTC
TRBJ1-2 | - | - | TRBV30 | CAWNPTGNYGYTF | TGTGCCTGGAACCCGACTGGTAACTATGGCTACACCTTC
TRBJ2-7 | - | TRBD1 | TRBV6-6 | CASSRGQPVLEQYF | TGTGCCAGCAGCCGGGGACAGCCGGTGTTAGAGCAGTACTTC
TRBJ1-1 | - | - | TRBV7-8 | CASSLGTATEAFF | TGTGCCAGCAGCTTAGGGACAGCCACTGAAGCTTTCTTT
TRBJ2-7 | - | TRBD1 | TRBV6-1 | CASSRDRGRDEQYF | TGTGCCAGCAGCCGGGACAGGGGGCGCGACGAGCAGTACTTC